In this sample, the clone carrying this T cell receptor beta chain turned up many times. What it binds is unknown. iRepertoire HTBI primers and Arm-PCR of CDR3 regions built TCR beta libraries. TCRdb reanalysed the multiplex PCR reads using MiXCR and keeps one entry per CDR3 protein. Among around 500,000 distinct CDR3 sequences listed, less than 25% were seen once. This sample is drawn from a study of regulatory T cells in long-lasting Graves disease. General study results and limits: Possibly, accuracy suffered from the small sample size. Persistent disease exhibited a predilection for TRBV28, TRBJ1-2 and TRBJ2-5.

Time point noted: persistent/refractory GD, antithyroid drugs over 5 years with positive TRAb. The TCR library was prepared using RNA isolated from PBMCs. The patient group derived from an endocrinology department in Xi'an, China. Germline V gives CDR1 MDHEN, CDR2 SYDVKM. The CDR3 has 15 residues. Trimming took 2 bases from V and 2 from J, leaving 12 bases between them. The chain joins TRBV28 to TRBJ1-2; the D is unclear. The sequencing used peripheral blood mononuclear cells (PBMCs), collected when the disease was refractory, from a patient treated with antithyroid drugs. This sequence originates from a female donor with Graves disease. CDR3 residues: CASSLLVPGNYGYTF. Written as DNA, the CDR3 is TGTGCCAGCAGTTTACTGGTCCCGGGAAACTATGGCTACACCTTC.